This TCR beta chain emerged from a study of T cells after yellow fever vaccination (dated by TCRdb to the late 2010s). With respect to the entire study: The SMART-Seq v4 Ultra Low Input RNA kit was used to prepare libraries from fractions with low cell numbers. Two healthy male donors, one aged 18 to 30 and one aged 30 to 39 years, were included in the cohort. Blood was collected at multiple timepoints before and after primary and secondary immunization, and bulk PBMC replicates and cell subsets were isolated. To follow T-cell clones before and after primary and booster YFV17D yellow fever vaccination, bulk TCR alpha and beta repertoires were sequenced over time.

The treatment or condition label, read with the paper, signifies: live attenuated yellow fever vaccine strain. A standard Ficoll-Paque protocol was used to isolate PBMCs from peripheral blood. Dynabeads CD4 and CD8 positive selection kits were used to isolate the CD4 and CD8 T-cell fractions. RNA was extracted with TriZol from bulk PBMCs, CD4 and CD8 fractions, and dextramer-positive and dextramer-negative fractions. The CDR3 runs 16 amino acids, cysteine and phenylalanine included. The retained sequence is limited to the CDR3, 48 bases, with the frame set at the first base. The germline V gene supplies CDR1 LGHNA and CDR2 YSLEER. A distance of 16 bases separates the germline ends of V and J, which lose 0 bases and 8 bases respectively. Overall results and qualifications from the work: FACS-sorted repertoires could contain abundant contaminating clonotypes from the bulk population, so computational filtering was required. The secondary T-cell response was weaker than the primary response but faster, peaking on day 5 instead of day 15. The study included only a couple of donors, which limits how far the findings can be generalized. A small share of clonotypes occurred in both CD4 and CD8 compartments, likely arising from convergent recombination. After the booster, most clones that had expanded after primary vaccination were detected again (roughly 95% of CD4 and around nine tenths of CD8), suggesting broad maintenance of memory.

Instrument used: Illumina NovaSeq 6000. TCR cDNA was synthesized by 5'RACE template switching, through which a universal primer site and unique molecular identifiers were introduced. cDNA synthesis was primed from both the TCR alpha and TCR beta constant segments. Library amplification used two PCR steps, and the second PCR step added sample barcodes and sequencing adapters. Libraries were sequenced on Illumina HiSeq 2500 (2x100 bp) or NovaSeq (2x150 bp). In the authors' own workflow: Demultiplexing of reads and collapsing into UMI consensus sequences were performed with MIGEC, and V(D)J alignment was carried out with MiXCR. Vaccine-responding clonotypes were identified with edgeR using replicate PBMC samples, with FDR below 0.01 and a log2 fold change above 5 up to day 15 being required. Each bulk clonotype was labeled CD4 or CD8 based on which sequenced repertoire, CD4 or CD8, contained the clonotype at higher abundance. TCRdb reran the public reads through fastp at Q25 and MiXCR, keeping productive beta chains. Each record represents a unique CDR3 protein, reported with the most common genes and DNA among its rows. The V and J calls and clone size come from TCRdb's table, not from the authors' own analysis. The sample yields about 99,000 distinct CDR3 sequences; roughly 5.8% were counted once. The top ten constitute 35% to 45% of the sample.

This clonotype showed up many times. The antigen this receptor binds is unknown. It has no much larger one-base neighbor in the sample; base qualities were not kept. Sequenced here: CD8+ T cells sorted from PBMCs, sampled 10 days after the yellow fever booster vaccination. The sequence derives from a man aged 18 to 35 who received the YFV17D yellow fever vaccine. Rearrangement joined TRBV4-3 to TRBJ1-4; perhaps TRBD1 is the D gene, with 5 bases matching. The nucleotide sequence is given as TGCGCCAGCAGCCAAGATAGGTCGGGGGGTGACGAAAAACTGTTTTTT. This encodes CASSQDRSGGDEKLFF.